This T cell receptor beta chain emerged from a study of blood T cell repertoires in COVID-19. In the study overall: Both acute and convalescent COVID-19 samples were obtained from the United States, Italy and Spain. T cells, B-cell-depleted T cells, or PBMCs supplied cDNA or gDNA.

The CDR3 spans 13 residues. CDR1 and CDR2 (germline): SNHLY, FYNNEI. V shed 4 bases, J shed 5 bases, and the junction held 4 bases outside the gene matches. Generated by immunoSEQ multiplex PCR, the TCRdb table keeps only in-frame clones and is missing some. The table lists 72,000 or so clones, 75% to 85% of them singletons. The chain joins TRBV2 to TRBJ1-2, with 7 bases fitting TRBD1. The sequenced material came from peripheral blood. This TCR came from a man between 70 and 80 years old who had recovered from COVID-19. For the CDR3, the DNA is TGTGCCAGCAGTGTTGAACAGGGGTATGGCTACACCTTC. Translation: CASSVEQGYGYTF.